The source of this T cell receptor beta chain is a study of T cells expressing NK-cell markers (dated by TCRdb to about 2020). Background for the entire study: About 8 donors provided sorted CD3+CD56+NKG2C+, CD3+CD56+NKG2C- and CD3+CD56-NKG2C+ T-cell subsets, whose TCR beta-chain repertoires were profiled. Sequencing of the libraries produced 2 x 150 bp reads on Illumina HiSeq 2000/2500, MiSeq or NextSeq. The study sequenced eight donors, all healthy volunteers chosen at random: three men and five women. Of the eight sequenced donors, seven were found to be HCMV-seropositive and one was found to be HCMV-seronegative. Broad study findings and their caveats: Those dominant clonotypes were again the most abundant among CD3+CD56-NKG2C+ cells in a handful of donors, at about 28.3-65%. In roughly six donors, the dominant CD3+CD56+NKG2C+ clonotypes ranked among the top 10 CD8+ clonotypes, making up 1.0-7.0% of CD8+ T cells. Whether the expanded NKG2C-expressing T cell clones were specific for HCMV antigens remained unclear.

Regarding this clonotype: Its binding antigen is unknown.

The instrument given in TCRdb is Illumina HiSeq 2000. 5'RACE template switching, by which a universal primer site and unique molecular identifiers were added, was used to make TCR beta cDNA libraries. Priming for cDNA synthesis came from the TCR beta constant segment, and two successive PCR amplification steps followed. The paper's processing steps were these. MIGEC handled demultiplexing of the reads and grouping by UMI, while MiTCR was used to assemble and quantify clonotypes. Only TCR cDNA sequences supported by at least two reads were kept to exclude erroneous sequences. Downstream repertoire analysis used the tcR package, and clonotypes were matched across fractions by CDR3 nucleotide sequence plus V segment. VDJmatch was used to annotate antigen specificity against VDJdb, with one amino acid substitution in CDR3 allowed. TCRdb reprocessed the sequencing reads and holds a single record per CDR3 protein sequence, with no DNA. These V and J calls are TCRdb output, not the study's own analysis. The sample's own table lists roughly 430,000 distinct CDR3 sequences. 7.3% of the sample is taken by the ten largest.

CDR1 SGHDT and CDR2 YYEEEE are derived from the germline V gene. The CDR3, from cysteine to phenylalanine, totals 16 residues. The DNA is not on file. HCMV serostatus was determined by detecting HCMV-specific IgG in serum with a commercial ELISA kit. Ficoll density gradient centrifugation was used to isolate peripheral blood mononuclear cells from blood. The chain couples TRBV5-6 to TRBJ2-4; TCRdb indicates TRBD1, and absent DNA this call remains unverified. This clonotype was obtained from a woman aged 18 to 75 in good health. The sample comprised blood T cells: a sorted CD56 or NKG2C T cell subset, CD4+ or CD8+ T cells, or bulk PBMC T cells (not recorded which). CDR3 reads: CASRTGTGGKRNIQYF.